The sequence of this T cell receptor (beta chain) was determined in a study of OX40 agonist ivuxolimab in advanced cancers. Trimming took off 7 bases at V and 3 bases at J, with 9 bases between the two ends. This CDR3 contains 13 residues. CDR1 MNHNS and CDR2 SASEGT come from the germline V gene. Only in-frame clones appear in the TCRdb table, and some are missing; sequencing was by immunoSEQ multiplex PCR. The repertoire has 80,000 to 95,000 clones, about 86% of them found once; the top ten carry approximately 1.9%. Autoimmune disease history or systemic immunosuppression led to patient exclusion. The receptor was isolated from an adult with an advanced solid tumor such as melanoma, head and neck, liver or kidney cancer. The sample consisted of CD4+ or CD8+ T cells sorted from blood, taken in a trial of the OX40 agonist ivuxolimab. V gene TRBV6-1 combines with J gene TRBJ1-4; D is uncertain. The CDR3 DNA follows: TGTGCCAGCAATAGGGCCCCTAATGAAAAACTGTTTTTT. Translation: CASNRAPNEKLFF.